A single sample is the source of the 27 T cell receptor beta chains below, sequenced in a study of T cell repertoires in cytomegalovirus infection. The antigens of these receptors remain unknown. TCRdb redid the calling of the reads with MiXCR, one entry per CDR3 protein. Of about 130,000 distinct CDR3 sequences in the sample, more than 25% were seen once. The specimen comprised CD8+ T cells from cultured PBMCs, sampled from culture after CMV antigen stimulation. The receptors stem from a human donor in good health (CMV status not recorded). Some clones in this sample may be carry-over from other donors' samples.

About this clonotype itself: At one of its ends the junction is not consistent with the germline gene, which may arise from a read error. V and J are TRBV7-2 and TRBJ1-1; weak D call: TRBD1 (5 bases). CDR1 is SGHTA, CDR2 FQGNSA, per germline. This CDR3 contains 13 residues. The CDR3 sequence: CASSRRGGPDAFF. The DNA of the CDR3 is TGTGCCAGCAGCCGTAGGGGTGGACCTGACGCTTTCTTT.

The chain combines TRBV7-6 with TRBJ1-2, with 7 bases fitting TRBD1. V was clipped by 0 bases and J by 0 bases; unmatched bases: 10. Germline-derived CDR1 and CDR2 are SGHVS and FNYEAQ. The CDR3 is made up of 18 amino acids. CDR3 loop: CASSLAQVTGLSNYGYTF. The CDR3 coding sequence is TGTGCCAGCAGCTTAGCGCAGGTGACAGGGCTCTCTAACTATGGCTACACCTTC.

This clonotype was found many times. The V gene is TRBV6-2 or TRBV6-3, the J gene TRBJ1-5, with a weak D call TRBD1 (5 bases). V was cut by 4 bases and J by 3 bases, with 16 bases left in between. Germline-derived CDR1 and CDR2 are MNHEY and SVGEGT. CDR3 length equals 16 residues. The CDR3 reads CASSLTIGDPNQPQHF. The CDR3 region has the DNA TGTGCCAGCAGTTTGACGATCGGGGACCCCAATCAGCCCCAGCATTTT.

This CDR3 is CASSLNRGQTEAFF. CDR3 DNA: TGTGCCAGCAGCTTAAACCGGGGCCAGACTGAAGCTTTCTTT. The chain uses TRBV7-9 and TRBJ1-1; weak D call: TRBD1 (5 bases). CDR3 length equals 14 residues. The V end lost 2 bases, the J end lost 5 bases, and 12 bases lay between the germline ends. Germline-derived CDR1 and CDR2 are SEHNR and FQNEAQ (reference sequence).

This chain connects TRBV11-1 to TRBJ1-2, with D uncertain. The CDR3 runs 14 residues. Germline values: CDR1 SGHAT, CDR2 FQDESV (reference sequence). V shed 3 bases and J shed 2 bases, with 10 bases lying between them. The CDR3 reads CASSLTTANYGYTF. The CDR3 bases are TGTGCCAGCAGCTTGACTACAGCCAACTATGGCTACACCTTC. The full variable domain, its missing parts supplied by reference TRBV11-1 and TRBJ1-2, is EAEVAQSPRYKITEKSQAVAFWCDPISGHATLYWYRQILGQGPELLVQFQDESVVDDSQLPKDRFSAERLKGVDSTLKIQPAELGDSAMYLCASSLTTANYGYTFGSGTRLTVV.

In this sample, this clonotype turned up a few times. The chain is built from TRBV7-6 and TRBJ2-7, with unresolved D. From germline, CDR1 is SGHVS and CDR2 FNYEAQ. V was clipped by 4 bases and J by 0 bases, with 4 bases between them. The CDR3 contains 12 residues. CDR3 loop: CASSSNSYEQYF. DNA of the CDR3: TGTGCCAGCAGCTCAAACTCCTACGAGCAGTACTTC.

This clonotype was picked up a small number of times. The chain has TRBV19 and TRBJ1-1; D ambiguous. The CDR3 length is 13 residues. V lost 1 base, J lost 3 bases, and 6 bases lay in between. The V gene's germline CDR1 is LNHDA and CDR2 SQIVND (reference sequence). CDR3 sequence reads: CASSIAKDTEAFF. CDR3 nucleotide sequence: TGTGCCAGTAGTATAGCTAAGGACACTGAAGCTTTCTTT.

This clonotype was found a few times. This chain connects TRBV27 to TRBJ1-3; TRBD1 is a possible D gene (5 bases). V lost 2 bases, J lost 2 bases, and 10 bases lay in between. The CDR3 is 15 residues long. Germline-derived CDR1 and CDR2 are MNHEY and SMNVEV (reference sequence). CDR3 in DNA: TGTGCCAGCAGTTTAAGAAGGGGCACTGGAAACACCATATATTTT. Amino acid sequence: CASSLRRGTGNTIYF.

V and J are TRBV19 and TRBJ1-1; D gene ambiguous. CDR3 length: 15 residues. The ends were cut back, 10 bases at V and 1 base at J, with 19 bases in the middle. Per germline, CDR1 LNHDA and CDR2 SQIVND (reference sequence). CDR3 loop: CATTGWQDGNTEAFF. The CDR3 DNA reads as TGTGCCACTACGGGATGGCAGGACGGGAACACTGAAGCTTTCTTT.

CDR3 sequence: CSARGVLTARGGGNQPQHF. The CDR3 DNA sequence: TGCAGTGCTAGAGGGGTATTAACGGCCCGGGGAGGGGGCAATCAGCCCCAGCATTTT. The rearrangement joins TRBV20-1 to TRBJ1-5; the D gene is possibly TRBD1 (5 bases). The CDR3 covers 19 residues. Germline V lookup: CDR1 DFQATT, CDR2 SNEGSKA (reference sequence). V lost 1 base, J lost 2 bases, and 24 bases lay in between.

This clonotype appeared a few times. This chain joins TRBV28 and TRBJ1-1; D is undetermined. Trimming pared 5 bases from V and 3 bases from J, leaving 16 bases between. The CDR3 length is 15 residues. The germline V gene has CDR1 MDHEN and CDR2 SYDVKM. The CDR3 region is CASSTRRIIYTEAFF. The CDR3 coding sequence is TGTGCCAGCAGTACCCGACGGATCATCTACACTGAAGCTTTCTTT. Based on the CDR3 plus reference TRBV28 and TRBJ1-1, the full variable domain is DVKVTQSSRYLVKRTGEKVFLECVQDMDHENMFWYRQDPGLGLRLIYFSYDVKMKEKGDIPEGYSVSREKKERFSLILESASTNQTSMYLCASSTRRIIYTEAFFGQGTRLTVV.

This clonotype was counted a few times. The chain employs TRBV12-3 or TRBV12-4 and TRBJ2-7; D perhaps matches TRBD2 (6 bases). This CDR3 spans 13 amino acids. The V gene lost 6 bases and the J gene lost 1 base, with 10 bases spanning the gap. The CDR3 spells CASRMGLSYEQYF. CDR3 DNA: TGTGCCAGCAGGATGGGACTGTCCTACGAGCAGTACTTC.

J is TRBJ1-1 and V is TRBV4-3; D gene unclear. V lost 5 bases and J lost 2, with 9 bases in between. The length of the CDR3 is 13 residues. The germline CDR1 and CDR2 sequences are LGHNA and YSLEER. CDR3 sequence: CASSAESNTEAFF. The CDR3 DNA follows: TGCGCCAGCAGCGCAGAGAGTAACACTGAAGCTTTCTTT.

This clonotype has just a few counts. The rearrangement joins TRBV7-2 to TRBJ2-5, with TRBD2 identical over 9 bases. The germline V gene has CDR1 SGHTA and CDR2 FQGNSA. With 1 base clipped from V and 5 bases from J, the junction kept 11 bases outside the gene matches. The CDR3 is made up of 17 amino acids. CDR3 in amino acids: CASSLVSWRGGRETQYF. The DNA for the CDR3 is TGTGCCAGCAGCTTAGTCTCTTGGCGGGGGGGCCGGGAGACCCAGTACTTC.

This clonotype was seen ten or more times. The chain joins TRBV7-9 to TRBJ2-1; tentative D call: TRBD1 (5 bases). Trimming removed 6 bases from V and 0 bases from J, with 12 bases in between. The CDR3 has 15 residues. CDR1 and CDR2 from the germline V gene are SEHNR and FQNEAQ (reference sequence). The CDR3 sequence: CASRMTVSSYNEQFF. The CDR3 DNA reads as TGTGCCAGCAGGATGACAGTGAGCTCCTACAATGAGCAGTTCTTC.

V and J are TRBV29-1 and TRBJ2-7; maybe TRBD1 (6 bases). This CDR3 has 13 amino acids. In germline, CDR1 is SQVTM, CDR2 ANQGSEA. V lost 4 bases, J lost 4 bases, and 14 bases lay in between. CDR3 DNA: TGCAGCGTTGCTGACAGGTTTCTTTACGAGCAGTACTTC. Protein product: CSVADRFLYEQYF.

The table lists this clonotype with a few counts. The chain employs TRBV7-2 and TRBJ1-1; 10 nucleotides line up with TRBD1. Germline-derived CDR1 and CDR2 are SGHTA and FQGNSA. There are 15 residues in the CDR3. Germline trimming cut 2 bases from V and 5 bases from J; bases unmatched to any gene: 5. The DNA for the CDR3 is TGTGCCAGCAGCTTACAGGGACAGGGGTATACTGAAGCTTTCTTT. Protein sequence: CASSLQGQGYTEAFF. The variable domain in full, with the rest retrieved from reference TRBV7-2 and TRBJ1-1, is GAGVSQSPSNKVTEKGKDVELRCDPISGHTALYWYRQSLGQGLEFLIYFQGNSAPDKSGLPSDRFSAERTGGSVSTLTIQRTQQEDSAVYLCASSLQGQGYTEAFFGQGTRLTVV.

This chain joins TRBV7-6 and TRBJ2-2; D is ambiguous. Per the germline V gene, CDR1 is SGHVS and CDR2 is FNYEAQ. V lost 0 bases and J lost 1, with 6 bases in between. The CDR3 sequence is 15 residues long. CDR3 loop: CASSLAYLNTGELFF. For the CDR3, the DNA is TGTGCCAGCAGCTTAGCGTATCTGAACACCGGGGAGCTGTTTTTT.

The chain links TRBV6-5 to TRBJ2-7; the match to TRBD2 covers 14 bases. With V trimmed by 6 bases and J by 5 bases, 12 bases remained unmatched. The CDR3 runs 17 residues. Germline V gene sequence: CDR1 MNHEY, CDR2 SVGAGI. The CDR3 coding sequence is TGTGCCAGCAGCCCCGGACTAGCGGGGGGACCACAGAACGAGCAGTACTTC. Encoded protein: CASSPGLAGGPQNEQYF.

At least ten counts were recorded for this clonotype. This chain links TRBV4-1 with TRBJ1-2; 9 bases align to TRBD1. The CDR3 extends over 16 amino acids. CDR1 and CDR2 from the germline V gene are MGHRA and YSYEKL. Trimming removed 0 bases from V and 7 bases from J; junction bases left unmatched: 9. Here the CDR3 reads CASSQDSFKDRGGYTF. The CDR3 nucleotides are TGCGCCAGCAGCCAAGATTCTTTTAAGGACAGGGGTGGCTACACCTTC.

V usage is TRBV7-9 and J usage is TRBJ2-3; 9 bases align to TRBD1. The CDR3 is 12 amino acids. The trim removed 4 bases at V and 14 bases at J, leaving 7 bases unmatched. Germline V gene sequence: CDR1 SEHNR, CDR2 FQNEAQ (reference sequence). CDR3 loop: CASSSGQGIGYF. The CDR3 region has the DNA TGTGCCAGCAGCTCGGGACAGGGAATTGGGTATTTT.

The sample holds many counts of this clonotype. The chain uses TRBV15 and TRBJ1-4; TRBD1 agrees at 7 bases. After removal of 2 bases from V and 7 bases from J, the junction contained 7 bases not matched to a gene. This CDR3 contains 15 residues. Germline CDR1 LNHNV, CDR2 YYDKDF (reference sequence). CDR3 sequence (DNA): TGTGCCACCAGCAGAACTAGGGGGCAGGGTGAAAAACTGTTTTTT. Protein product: CATSRTRGQGEKLFF.

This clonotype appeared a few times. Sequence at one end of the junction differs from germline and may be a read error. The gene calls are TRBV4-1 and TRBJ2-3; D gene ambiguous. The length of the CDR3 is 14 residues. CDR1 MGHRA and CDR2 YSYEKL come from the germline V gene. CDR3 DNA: TGTGCCAGCAGCCGACATTTCAGCACAGATACGCAGTATTTT. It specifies CASSRHFSTDTQYF.

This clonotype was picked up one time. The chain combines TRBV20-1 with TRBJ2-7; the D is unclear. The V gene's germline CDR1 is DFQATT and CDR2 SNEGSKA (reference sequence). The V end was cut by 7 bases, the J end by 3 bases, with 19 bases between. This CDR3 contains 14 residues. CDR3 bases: TGCAGTGTTAAAGGGCCAAACCAGCTCTACGAGCAGTACTTC. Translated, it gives CSVKGPNQLYEQYF.

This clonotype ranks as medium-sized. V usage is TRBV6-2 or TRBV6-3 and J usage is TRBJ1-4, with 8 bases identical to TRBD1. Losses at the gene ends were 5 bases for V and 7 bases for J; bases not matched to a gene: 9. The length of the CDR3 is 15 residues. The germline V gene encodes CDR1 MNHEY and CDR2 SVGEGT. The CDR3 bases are TGTGCCAGCAGTCCTAATCCAGGGGGCCGTGAAAAACTGTTTTTT. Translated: CASSPNPGGREKLFF.

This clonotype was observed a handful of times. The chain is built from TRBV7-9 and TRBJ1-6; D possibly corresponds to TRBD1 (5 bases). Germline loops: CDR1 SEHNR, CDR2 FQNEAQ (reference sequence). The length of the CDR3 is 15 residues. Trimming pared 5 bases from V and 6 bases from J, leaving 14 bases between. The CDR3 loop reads CASSSQQESNSPLHF. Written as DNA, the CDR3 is TGTGCCAGCAGCAGCCAACAGGAATCTAATTCACCCCTCCACTTT.

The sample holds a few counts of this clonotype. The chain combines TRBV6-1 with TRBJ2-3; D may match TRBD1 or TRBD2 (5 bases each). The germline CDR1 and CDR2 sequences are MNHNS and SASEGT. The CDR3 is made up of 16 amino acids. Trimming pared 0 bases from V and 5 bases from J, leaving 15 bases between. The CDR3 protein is CASSEAGTGIRDTQYF. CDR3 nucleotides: TGTGCCAGCAGTGAAGCAGGGACCGGGATACGAGATACGCAGTATTTT.